This T cell receptor (beta chain) was retrieved from a study of T cells in localized non-small cell lung cancer. In the case of this clone: Its target is not known.

Whole-study findings and limits: Uninvolved adjacent lung, not tumor, had the highest T cell clonality. A denser population of T cells in blood accompanied longer overall survival.

The J segment lost 0 bases and the V segment lost 6 bases, leaving 2 bases of the junction unmatched. From germline, CDR1 is SGDLS and CDR2 YYNGEE. This CDR3 comprises 14 residues. TCRdb's table, derived via immunoSEQ multiplex PCR, lists solely in-frame clones and lacks some. The profile shows under 50,000 clones, about nine tenths of them singletons. V is TRBV9 and J is TRBJ2-2; 7 positions agree with TRBD2. The sequences come from peripheral blood mononuclear cells, collected before any cancer treatment. This TCR came from a male donor older than 55 with stage II lung adenocarcinoma. CDR3 protein: CASTLAANTGELFF. The CDR3 DNA sequence: TGTGCCAGCACCCTAGCGGCGAACACCGGGGAGCTGTTTTTT.